This T cell receptor beta chain was recorded in a study of blood T cell repertoires in COVID-19. As for the study in general: Samples taken during acute and convalescent COVID-19 were collected in the United States, Italy and Spain. T cells, B-cell-depleted T cells, or PBMCs supplied cDNA or gDNA.

The V and J ends lost 3 bases and 6 bases respectively, with 12 bases between them. Germline V gene lookup returns CDR1 SNHLY and CDR2 FYNNEI. The CDR3 covers 14 residues. Only in-frame clones appear in the TCRdb table, and some are missing; sequencing was by immunoSEQ multiplex PCR. The sample holds about 300,000 clones, around 89% seen once. This sequence was found in a woman aged 25-40 years with COVID-19, enrolled during active disease. The material sequenced was peripheral blood. The V call is TRBV2, the J call TRBJ1-5; no definite D call. CDR3 in DNA: TGTGCCAGCAGTGATTACGGAGAATTTCAGCCCCAGCATTTT. This encodes CASSDYGEFQPQHF.